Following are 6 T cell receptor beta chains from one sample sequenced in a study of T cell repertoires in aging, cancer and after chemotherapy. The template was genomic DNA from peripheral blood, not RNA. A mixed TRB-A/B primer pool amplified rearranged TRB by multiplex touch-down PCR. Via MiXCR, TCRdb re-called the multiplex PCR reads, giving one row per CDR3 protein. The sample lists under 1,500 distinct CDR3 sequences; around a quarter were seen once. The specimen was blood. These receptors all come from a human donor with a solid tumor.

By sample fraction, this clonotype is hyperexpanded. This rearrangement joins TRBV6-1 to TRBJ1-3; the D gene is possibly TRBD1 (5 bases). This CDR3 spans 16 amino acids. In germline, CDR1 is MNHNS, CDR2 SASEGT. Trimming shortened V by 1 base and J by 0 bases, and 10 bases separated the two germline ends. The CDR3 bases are TGTGCCAGCAGTGAAGAAACAGGACTCTCTGGAAACACCATATATTTT. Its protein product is CASSEETGLSGNTIYF.

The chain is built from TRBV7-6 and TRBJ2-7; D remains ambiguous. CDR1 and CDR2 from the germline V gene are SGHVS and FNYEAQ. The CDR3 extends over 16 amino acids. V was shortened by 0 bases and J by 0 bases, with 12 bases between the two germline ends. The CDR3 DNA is TGTGCCAGCAGCTTAGCGCCAACCCTAAGCTCCTACGAGCAGTACTTC. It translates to CASSLAPTLSSYEQYF.

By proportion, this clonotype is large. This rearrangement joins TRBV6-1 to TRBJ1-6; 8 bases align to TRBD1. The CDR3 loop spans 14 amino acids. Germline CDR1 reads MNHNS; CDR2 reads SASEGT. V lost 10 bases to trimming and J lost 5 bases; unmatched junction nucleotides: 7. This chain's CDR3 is CAMQGQGDNSPLHF. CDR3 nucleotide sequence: TGTGCCATGCAAGGACAGGGTGATAATTCACCCCTCCACTTT.

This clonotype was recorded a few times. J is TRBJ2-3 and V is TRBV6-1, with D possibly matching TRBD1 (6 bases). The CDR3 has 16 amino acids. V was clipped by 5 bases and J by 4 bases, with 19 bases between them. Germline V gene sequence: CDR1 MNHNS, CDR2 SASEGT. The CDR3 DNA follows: TGTGCCAGCAGTTTCGACAGACGCCAGGGGCCAGATACGCAGTATTTT. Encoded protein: CASSFDRRQGPDTQYF.

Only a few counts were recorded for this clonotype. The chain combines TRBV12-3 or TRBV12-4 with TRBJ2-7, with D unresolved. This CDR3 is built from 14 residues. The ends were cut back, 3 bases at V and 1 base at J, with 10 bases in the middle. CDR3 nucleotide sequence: TGTGCCAGCAGTTTCAGTTTCGGTTCCTACGAGCAGTACTTC. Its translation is CASSFSFGSYEQYF.

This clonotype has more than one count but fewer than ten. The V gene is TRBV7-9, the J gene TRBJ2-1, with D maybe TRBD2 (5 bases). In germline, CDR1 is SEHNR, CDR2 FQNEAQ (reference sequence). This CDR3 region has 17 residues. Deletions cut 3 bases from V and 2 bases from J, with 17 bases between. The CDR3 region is CASSLKPGGGAYNEQFF. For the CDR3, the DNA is TGTGCCAGCAGCTTGAAGCCGGGCGGAGGTGCCTACAATGAGCAGTTCTTC.